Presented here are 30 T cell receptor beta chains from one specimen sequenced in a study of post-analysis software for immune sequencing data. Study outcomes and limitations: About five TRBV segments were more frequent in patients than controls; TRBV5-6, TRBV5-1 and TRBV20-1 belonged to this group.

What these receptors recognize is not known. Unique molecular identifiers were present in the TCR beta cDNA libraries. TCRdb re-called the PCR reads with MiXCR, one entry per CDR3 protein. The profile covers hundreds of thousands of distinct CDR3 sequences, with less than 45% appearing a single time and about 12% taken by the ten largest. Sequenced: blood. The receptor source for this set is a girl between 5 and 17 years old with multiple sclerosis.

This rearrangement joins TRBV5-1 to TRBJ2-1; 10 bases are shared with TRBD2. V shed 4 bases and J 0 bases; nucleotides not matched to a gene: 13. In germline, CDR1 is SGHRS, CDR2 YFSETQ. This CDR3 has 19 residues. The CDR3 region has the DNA TGCGCCAGCAGCCCTCGTAGGACTAGCGGAGATAGCTCCTACAATGAGCAGTTCTTC. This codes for CASSPRRTSGDSSYNEQFF.

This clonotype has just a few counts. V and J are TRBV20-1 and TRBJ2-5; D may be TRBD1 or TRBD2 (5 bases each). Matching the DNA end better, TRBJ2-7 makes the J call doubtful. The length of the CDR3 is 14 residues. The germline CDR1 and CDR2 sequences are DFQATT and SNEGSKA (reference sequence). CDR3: CSARTRDEGREQYF. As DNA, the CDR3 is TGCAGTGCTAGGACCCGGGACGAGGGGCGCGAGCAGTACTTC.

CDR3 loop: CASSLELRGLEQYF. In DNA, the CDR3 is TGCGCCAGCAGCTTGGAACTCAGAGGGCTCGAGCAGTACTTC. V gene TRBV5-1 combines with J gene TRBJ2-7; TRBD2 is a possible D gene (5 bases). Deletions cut 0 bases from V and 6 bases from J, with 13 bases between. CDR3 length: 14 amino acids. The germline V gene has CDR1 SGHRS and CDR2 YFSETQ.

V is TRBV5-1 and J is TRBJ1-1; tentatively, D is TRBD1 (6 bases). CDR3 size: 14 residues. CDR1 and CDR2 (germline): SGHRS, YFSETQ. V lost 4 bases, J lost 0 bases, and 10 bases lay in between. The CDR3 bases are TGCGCCAGCAGCGGGGACATCCTGAACACTGAAGCTTTCTTT. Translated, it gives CASSGDILNTEAFF.

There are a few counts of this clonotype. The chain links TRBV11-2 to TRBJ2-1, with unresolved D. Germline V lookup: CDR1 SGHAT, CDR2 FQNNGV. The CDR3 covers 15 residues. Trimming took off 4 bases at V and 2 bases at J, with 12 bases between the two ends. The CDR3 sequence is CASSSSQAPYNEQFF. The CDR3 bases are TGTGCCAGCAGCTCCTCCCAAGCCCCCTACAATGAGCAGTTCTTC.

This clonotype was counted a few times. As DNA, the CDR3 is TGTGCCGTCGGGACAGACAATACTGATGAGCAGTTCTTC. Its protein is CAVGTDNTDEQFF. The chain links TRBV24-1 to TRBJ2-1; 7 bases align to TRBD1. The trim removed 12 bases at V and 8 bases at J, leaving 12 bases unmatched. The CDR3 is made up of 13 amino acids. The germline gives CDR1 KGHDR, CDR2 SFDVKD.

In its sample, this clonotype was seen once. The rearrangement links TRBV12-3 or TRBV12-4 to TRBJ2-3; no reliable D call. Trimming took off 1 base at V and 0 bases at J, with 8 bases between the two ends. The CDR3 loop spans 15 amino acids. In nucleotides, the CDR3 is TGTGCCAGCAGTTTAGACAGAACTAGCACAGATACGCAGTATTTT. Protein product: CASSLDRTSTDTQYF.

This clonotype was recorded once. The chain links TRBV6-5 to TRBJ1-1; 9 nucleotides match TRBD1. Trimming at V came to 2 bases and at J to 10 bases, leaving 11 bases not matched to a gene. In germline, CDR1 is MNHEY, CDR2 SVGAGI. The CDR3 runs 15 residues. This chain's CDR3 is CASSYPQGQGQRAFF. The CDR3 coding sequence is TGTGCCAGCAGTTACCCCCAGGGACAGGGTCAGAGAGCTTTCTTT.

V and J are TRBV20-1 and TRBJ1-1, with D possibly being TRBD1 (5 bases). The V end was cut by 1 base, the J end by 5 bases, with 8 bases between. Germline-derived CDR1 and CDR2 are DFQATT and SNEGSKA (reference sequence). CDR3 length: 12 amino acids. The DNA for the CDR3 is TGCAGTGCTAGAGTCAGGGAGACTGAAGCTTTCTTT. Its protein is CSARVRETEAFF.

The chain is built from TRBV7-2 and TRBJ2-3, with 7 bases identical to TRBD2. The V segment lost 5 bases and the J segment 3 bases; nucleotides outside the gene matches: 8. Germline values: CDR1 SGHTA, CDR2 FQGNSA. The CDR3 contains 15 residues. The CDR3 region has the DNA TGTGCCAGCAGCCTCCAGGGAGGGAGGACAGATACGCAGTATTTT. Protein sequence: CASSLQGGRTDTQYF.

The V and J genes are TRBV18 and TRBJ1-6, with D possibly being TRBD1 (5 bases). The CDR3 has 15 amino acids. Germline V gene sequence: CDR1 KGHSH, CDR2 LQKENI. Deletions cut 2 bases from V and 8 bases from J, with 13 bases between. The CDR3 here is CASSPIGQGDSPLHF. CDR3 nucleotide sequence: TGTGCCAGCTCACCAATCGGGCAGGGTGATTCACCCCTCCACTTT.

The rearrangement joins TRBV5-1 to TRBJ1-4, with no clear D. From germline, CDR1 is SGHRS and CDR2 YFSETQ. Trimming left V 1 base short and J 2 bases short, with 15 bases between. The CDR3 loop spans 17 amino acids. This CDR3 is CASSLRTDLGTNEKLFF. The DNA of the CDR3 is TGCGCCAGCAGCTTGAGGACGGACTTGGGGACTAATGAAAAACTGTTTTTT.

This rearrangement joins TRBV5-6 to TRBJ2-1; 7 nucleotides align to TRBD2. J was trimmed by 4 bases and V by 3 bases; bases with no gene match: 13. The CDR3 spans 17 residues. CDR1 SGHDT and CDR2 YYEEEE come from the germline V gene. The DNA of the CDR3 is TGTGCCAGCAGCTATTGGGGCGGGAGCGGGCATTACAATGAGCAGTTCTTC. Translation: CASSYWGGSGHYNEQFF.

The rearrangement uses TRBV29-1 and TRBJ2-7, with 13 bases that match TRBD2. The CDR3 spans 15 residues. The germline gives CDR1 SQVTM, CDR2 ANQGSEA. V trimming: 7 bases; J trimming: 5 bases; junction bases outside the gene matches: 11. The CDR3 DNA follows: TGCAGCGCCGACCTTCGGACTAGCGGGAGACACGAGCAGTACTTC. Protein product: CSADLRTSGRHEQYF.

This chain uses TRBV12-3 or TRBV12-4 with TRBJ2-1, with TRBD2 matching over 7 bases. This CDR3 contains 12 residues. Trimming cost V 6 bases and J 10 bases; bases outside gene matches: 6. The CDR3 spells CASRGGAEEQFF. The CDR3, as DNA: TGTGCCAGCAGGGGAGGGGCAGAGGAGCAGTTCTTC.

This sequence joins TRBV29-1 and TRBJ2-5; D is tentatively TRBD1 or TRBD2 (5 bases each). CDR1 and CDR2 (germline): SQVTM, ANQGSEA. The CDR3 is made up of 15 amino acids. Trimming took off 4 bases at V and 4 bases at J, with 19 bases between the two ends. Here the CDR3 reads CSVAGTDPALETQYF. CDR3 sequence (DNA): TGCAGCGTTGCCGGGACGGACCCCGCCCTAGAGACCCAGTACTTC.

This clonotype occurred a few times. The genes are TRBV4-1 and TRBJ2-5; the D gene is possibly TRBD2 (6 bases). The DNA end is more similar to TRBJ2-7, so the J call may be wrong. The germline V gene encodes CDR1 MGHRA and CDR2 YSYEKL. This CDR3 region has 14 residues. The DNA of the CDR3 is TGCGCCAGCAGCCAAACGCGGGATACCTACGAGCAGTACTTC. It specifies CASSQTRDTYEQYF.

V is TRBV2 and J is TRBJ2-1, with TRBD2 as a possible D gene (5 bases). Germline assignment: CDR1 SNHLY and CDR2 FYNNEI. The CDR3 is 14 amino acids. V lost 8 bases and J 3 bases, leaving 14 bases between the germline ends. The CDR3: CASPETRGYNEQFF. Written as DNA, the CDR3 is TGTGCCAGCCCCGAGACCCGGGGCTACAATGAGCAGTTCTTC.

The CDR3: CSAPGEALNEKLFF. For the CDR3, the DNA is TGCAGTGCCCCGGGAGAGGCACTAAATGAAAAACTGTTTTTT. The chain has TRBV20-1 and TRBJ1-4; D is ambiguous. Trimming cost V 6 bases and J 5 bases, with 16 bases left between them. This CDR3 has 14 residues. Germline V gene data show CDR1 as DFQATT and CDR2 as SNEGSKA (reference sequence).

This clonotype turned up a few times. The CDR3 loop reads CASSESYGSGSLNEQFF. The DNA for the CDR3 is TGTGCCAGCAGTGAATCATATGGTAGCGGGAGTTTAAATGAGCAGTTCTTC. The chain has TRBV6-4 and TRBJ2-1; 9 bases are a match to TRBD2. Germline V lookup: CDR1 MRHNA, CDR2 SNTAGT. Losses at the gene ends were 3 bases for V and 7 bases for J; bases not matched to a gene: 13. The CDR3 extends over 17 amino acids.

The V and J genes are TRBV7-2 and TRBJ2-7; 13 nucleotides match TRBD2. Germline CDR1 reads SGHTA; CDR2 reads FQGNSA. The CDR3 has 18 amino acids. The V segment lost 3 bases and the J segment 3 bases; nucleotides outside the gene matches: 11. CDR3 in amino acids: CASSFMTSGRTTDYEQYF. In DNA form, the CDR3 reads TGTGCCAGCAGCTTTATGACTAGCGGGAGGACCACGGACTACGAGCAGTACTTC. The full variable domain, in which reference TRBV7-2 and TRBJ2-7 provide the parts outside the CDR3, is GAGVSQSPSNKVTEKGKDVELRCDPISGHTALYWYRQSLGQGLEFLIYFQGNSAPDKSGLPSDRFSAERTGGSVSTLTIQRTQQEDSAVYLCASSFMTSGRTTDYEQYFGPGTRLTVT.

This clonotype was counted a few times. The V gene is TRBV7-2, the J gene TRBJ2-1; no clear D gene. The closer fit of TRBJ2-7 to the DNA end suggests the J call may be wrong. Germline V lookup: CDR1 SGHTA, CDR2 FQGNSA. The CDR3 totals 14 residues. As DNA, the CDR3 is TGTGCCAGCAGCTTAGGGAGTAGCAACTACGAGCAGTACTTC. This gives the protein CASSLGSSNYEQYF.

CDR3 region: CASSPREYEQYF. CDR3 nucleotides: TGTGCCAGCAGTCCCCGGGAGTACGAGCAGTACTTC. V is TRBV28 and J is TRBJ2-5, with a tentative D call TRBD2 (6 bases). The J call is uncertain, as TRBJ2-7 better fits the DNA end. The CDR3 sequence is 12 residues long. CDR1 and CDR2 from the germline V gene are MDHEN and SYDVKM.

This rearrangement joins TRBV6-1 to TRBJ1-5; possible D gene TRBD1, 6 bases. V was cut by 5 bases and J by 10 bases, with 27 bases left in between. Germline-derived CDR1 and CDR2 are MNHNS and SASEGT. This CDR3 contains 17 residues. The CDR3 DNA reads TGTGCCAGCAGTCTGGCCCGACCCAGGGGAACTTTCAGCCCCCAGCATTTT. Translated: CASSLARPRGTFSPQHF.

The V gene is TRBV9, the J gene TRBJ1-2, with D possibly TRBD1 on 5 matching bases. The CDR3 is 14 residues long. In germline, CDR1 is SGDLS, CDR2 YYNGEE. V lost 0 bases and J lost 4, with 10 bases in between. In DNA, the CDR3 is TGTGCCAGCAGCGTAGACCGGGGCCTCTATGGCTACACCTTC. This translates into CASSVDRGLYGYTF.

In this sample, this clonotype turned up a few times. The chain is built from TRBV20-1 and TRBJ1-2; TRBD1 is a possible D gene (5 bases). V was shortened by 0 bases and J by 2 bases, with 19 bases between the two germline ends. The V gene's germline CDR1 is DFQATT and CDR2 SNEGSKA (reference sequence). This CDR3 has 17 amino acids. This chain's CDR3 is CSARDLGSGTVNYGYTF. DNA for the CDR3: TGCAGTGCTAGAGATCTTGGGTCAGGGACCGTCAACTATGGCTACACCTTC.

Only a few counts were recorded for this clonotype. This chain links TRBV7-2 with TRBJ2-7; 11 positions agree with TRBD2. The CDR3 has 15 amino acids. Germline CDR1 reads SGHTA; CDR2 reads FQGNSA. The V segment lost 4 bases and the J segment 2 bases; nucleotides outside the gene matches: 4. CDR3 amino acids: CASSSMGLAAYEQYF. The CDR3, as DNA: TGTGCCAGCAGCTCCATGGGACTAGCGGCCTACGAGCAGTACTTC.

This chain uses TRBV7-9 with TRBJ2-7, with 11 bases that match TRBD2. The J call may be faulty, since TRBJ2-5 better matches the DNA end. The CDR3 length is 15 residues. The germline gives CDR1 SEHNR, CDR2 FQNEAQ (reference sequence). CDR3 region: CASSFPLAGDETQYF. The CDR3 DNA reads TGTGCCAGCAGCTTCCCACTAGCGGGAGATGAGACCCAGTACTTC.

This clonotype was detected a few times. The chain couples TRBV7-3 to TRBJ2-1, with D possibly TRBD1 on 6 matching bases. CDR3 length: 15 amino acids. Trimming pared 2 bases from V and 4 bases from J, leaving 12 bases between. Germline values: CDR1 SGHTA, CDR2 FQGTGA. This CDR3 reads CASSLDDRLYNEQFF. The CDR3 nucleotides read TGTGCCAGCAGCTTAGACGACAGGCTATACAATGAGCAGTTCTTC.

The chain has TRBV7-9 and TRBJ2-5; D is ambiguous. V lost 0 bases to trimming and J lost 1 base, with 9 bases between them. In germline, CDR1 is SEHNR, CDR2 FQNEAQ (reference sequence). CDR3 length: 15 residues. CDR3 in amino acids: CASSLAVGSQETQYF. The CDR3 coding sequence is TGTGCCAGCAGCTTAGCGGTGGGCAGCCAAGAGACCCAGTACTTC.